These 21 T cell receptor beta chains were sequenced from one sample in a study of T cell responses to AZD1222 COVID-19 vaccine. The table came from immunoSEQ multiplex PCR; TCRdb's copy has only in-frame clones and leaves some out. The profile covers some 98,000 clones, with roughly 86% appearing a single time and roughly 15% taken by the ten largest. The specimen comprised peripheral blood, sampled 28 days after the second AZD1222 dose. Receptors originate from an adult who received the AZD1222 COVID-19 vaccine.

The genes are TRBV7-9 and TRBJ2-1, with 12 bases fitting TRBD2. With 0 bases clipped from V and 9 bases from J, the junction kept 6 bases outside the gene matches. Looked up from germline, CDR1 is SEHNR and CDR2 is FQNEAQ (reference sequence). This CDR3 comprises 16 residues. For the CDR3, the DNA is TGTGCCAGCAGCTTAGCAAGACTAGCGGGAGTTAGTGAGCAGTTCTTC. It translates to CASSLARLAGVSEQFF.

This chain uses TRBV3-1 (or the pseudogene TRBV3-2) with TRBJ2-3, with 9 bases fitting TRBD2. The CDR3 has 14 residues. The trim removed 6 bases at V and 3 bases at J, leaving 4 bases unmatched. Looked up from germline, CDR1 is LGHDT and CDR2 is YNNKEL (reference sequence). The CDR3 DNA reads TGTGCCAGCAGACCTAGCGGGACGACAGATACGCAGTATTTT. Encoded protein: CASRPSGTTDTQYF.

This chain links TRBV3-1 (or the pseudogene TRBV3-2) with TRBJ1-6; 8 bases line up with TRBD1. Germline assignment: CDR1 LGHDT and CDR2 YNNKEL (reference sequence). Trimming cost V 4 bases and J 10 bases; bases outside gene matches: 6. CDR3 length: 14 residues. Here the CDR3 reads CASSRTGTVSPLHF. The CDR3 nucleotides read TGTGCCAGCAGCCGGACAGGGACGGTATCACCCCTCCACTTT.

Here the CDR3 DNA reads TGTGCCAGCAGTAGCCCAAATTCCTACGAGCAGTACTTC. Its translation: CASSSPNSYEQYF. The rearrangement uses TRBV6-5 and TRBJ2-7; D is unclear. Germline loops: CDR1 MNHEY, CDR2 SVGAGI. Trimming took off 5 bases at V and 1 base at J, with 9 bases between the two ends. The CDR3 consists of 13 residues.

This chain uses TRBV27 with TRBJ1-2; a weak D match, TRBD1 (5 bases). The CDR3 sequence is 14 residues long. Germline-derived CDR1 and CDR2 are MNHEY and SMNVEV (reference sequence). V dropped 3 bases and J dropped 4 bases, with 12 bases sitting between them. Here the CDR3 DNA reads TGTGCCAGCAGTTTCAAGGGGCTGCCCTATGGCTACACCTTC. Translating gives CASSFKGLPYGYTF.

The rearrangement links TRBV4-1 to TRBJ1-1; D not certain. The CDR3 length is 14 residues. Deletions cut 6 bases from V and 3 bases from J, with 14 bases between. Germline V gene sequence: CDR1 MGHRA, CDR2 YSYEKL. The CDR3 loop is CASRQISRDTEAFF. The CDR3, as DNA: TGCGCCAGCAGACAAATCAGTCGGGACACTGAAGCTTTCTTT.

This clone occurred a few times. The chain combines TRBV24-1 with TRBJ1-1; D is unresolved. The CDR3 is 13 residues long. The V gene lost 7 bases and the J gene lost 0 bases, with 8 bases spanning the gap. Per germline, CDR1 KGHDR and CDR2 SFDVKD. The CDR3 spells CATRGGMNTEAFF. The DNA of the CDR3 is TGTGCCACCAGAGGAGGCATGAACACTGAAGCTTTCTTT.

In its sample, this clone was seen once. The rearrangement links TRBV6-6 to TRBJ2-3; TRBD2 agrees at 11 bases. V lost 7 bases, J lost 2 bases, and 5 bases stayed unmatched. The CDR3 runs to 15 residues. Germline CDR1 MNHNY, CDR2 SVGAGI (reference sequence). CDR3 sequence reads: CASTNSGRATDTQYF. The CDR3 DNA is TGTGCCAGCACCAATAGCGGGAGGGCCACAGATACGCAGTATTTT.

The chain carries TRBV15 and TRBJ1-6; 12 positions agree with TRBD1. Germline V gene sequence: CDR1 LNHNV, CDR2 YYDKDF (reference sequence). V lost 6 bases, J lost 7 bases, and 7 bases stayed unmatched. This CDR3 is 16 amino acids long. CDR3 nucleotide sequence: TGTGCCACCAGGGCGGGACAGGGGGCGCAGAATTCACCCCTCCACTTT. This translates into CATRAGQGAQNSPLHF.

This rearrangement joins TRBV7-6 to TRBJ2-5, with 9 nucleotides matching TRBD2. Germline V gene lookup returns CDR1 SGHVS and CDR2 FNYEAQ. This CDR3 contains 16 residues. With 1 base clipped from V and 5 bases from J, the junction kept 8 bases outside the gene matches. CDR3 bases: TGTGCCAGCAGCTTAGGGACAGCGGGAGGAACCGAGACCCAGTACTTC. As protein: CASSLGTAGGTETQYF.

V is TRBV5-1 and J is TRBJ2-7; D unclear. The CDR3 loop spans 14 amino acids. V was trimmed by 3 bases and J by 2 bases, leaving 12 bases between them. Looked up from germline, CDR1 is SGHRS and CDR2 is YFSETQ. Written as DNA, the CDR3 is TGCGCCAGCAGCTCCCCGTCACCCACCTACGAGCAGTACTTC. It codes for CASSSPSPTYEQYF.

This chain uses TRBV3-1 (or the pseudogene TRBV3-2) with TRBJ1-1; no firm D call. CDR1 is LGHDT and CDR2 is YNNKEL in the germline V gene (reference sequence). V lost 1 base, J lost 1 base, and 4 bases lay in between. CDR3 length equals 13 residues. Here the CDR3 DNA reads TGTGCCAGCAGCCAAGTCCGGAACACTGAAGCTTTCTTT. Its protein is CASSQVRNTEAFF.

J is TRBJ2-5 and V is TRBV5-1; 8 nucleotides line up with TRBD1. From germline, CDR1 is SGHRS and CDR2 YFSETQ. The CDR3 sequence is 17 residues long. V shed 0 bases, J shed 2 bases, and the junction held 9 bases outside the gene matches. CDR3 sequence reads: CASSLDIGTGAQETQYF. The CDR3 nucleotides read TGCGCCAGCAGCTTGGACATTGGGACAGGCGCTCAAGAGACCCAGTACTTC. The variable domain in full, completed from reference TRBV5-1 and TRBJ2-5, reads KAGVTQTPRYLIKTRGQQVTLSCSPISGHRSVSWYQQTPGQGLQFLFEYFSETQRNKGNFPGRFSGRQFSNSRSEMNVSTLELGDSALYLCASSLDIGTGAQETQYFGPGTRLLVL.

The V gene is TRBV18, the J gene TRBJ2-3; no reliable D call. The CDR3 is made up of 16 amino acids. Per germline, CDR1 KGHSH and CDR2 LQKENI. The germline V and J ends were trimmed by 3 bases and 2 bases, with 15 bases remaining between them. DNA for the CDR3: TGTGCCAGCTCACCCGTCCCAGCCCAAAACACAGATACGCAGTATTTT. As protein: CASSPVPAQNTDTQYF.

The V gene is TRBV27, the J gene TRBJ1-6, with TRBD1 matching 9 bases. The CDR3 spans 14 residues. Trimming at V came to 5 bases and at J to 9 bases, leaving 5 bases not matched to a gene. Germline assignment: CDR1 MNHEY and CDR2 SMNVEV (reference sequence). In DNA, the CDR3 is TGTGCCAGCAGTACAGTGGACAGGGGTTCACCCCTCCACTTT. This codes for CASSTVDRGSPLHF.

This rearrangement joins TRBV19 to TRBJ1-4; D call uncertain. The CDR3 is 14 amino acids. Deletions cut 3 bases from V and 0 bases from J, with 5 bases between. Germline V gives CDR1 LNHDA, CDR2 SQIVND (reference sequence). The CDR3 loop is CASSMMATNEKLFF. As DNA, the CDR3 is TGTGCCAGTAGTATGATGGCAACTAATGAAAAACTGTTTTTT.

This clone was detected only once. This rearrangement joins TRBV12-3 or TRBV12-4 to TRBJ2-7, with D hard to call. Trimming left V 6 bases short and J 6 bases short, with 15 bases between. CDR3 length equals 13 residues. The CDR3 nucleotides are TGTGCCAGCAGCATGGGTCGGATAAGCGAGCAGTACTTC. Its protein product is CASSMGRISEQYF.

This chain links TRBV27 with TRBJ2-3; 13 bases align to TRBD2. Germline assignment: CDR1 MNHEY and CDR2 SMNVEV (reference sequence). V lost 4 bases to trimming and J lost 6 bases; unmatched junction nucleotides: 7. The CDR3 totals 16 residues. Here the CDR3 DNA reads TGTGCCAGCAGTTCAACTAGCGGGAGGGTATCGGATACGCAGTATTTT. This gives the protein CASSSTSGRVSDTQYF.

The chain recombines TRBV6-5 with TRBJ1-5; weak D call: TRBD1 (6 bases). CDR3 length: 14 residues. Per the germline V gene, CDR1 is MNHEY and CDR2 is SVGAGI. The germline V and J ends were trimmed by 6 bases and 4 bases, with 13 bases remaining between them. The CDR3 spells CASSRNRANQPQHF. Written as DNA, the CDR3 is TGTGCCAGCAGCCGGAACAGGGCAAATCAGCCCCAGCATTTT.

The chain couples TRBV5-6 to TRBJ2-1; TRBD2 matches 8 bases. Per germline, CDR1 SGHDT and CDR2 YYEEEE. The CDR3 runs 14 residues. With V trimmed by 5 bases and J by 9 bases, 10 bases remained unmatched. The CDR3 nucleotides are TGTGCCAGCAGGGGTCGGGAGGGCCGGTCTGAGCAGTTCTTC. Its protein product is CASRGREGRSEQFF.

The chain is built from TRBV27 and TRBJ2-7; D possibly corresponds to TRBD2 (5 bases). The CDR3 consists of 13 residues. V dropped 4 bases and J dropped 4 bases, with 11 bases sitting between them. Per germline, CDR1 MNHEY and CDR2 SMNVEV (reference sequence). The CDR3 loop reads CASSWSGLYEQYF. The CDR3 DNA sequence: TGTGCCAGCAGTTGGTCCGGACTTTACGAGCAGTACTTC.